The source of this TCR beta chain is a study of type 1 regulatory T cells. Overall study context: T-allo10 is a Tr1-enriched, alloantigen-specific CD4 T cell product made in vitro. Broader study findings: Compared with non-Tr1 cells, Tr1 cells showed a narrower TCR repertoire.

From the reads, TCRdb called clonotypes with MiXCR, one entry per CDR3 protein. The data hold about 42,000 distinct CDR3 sequences, with 12% observed a single time. V was clipped by 0 bases and J by 3 bases, with 13 bases between them. The CDR3 sequence is 15 residues long. Looked up from germline, CDR1 is DFQATT and CDR2 is SNEGSKA (reference sequence). Concerning this clonotype: Its antigen remains unidentified.

Sequencing was done on a sample of cultured non-Tr1 T cells, either the whole culture or a sorted T cell fraction (not recorded which). The rearrangement joins TRBV20-1 to TRBJ2-3; tentative D call: TRBD2 (6 bases). The sequence was obtained from a human donor in good health. The CDR3: CSARDPRELTDTQYF. The CDR3 coding sequence is TGCAGTGCTAGAGATCCACGGGAGTTGACAGATACGCAGTATTTT.